The 29 T cell receptor beta chains below all came from one sample that was sequenced in a study of CD8+ T cells in alopecia areata. RNA extraction and reverse transcription yielded cDNA as sequencing template. Measured with immunoSEQ multiplex PCR; TCRdb has only the in-frame clones, and not every one. The data hold 150,000 to 200,000 clones, with around 71% observed a single time. Treatment of the sample: oral pan-JAK inhibitor, 5-10 mg twice daily. The input for sequencing was CD4+ T cells sorted from blood, taken at week 4, from a patient treated with tofacitinib. The source is a human donor with alopecia areata.

The V and J genes are TRBV7-9 and TRBJ1-4; 11 nucleotides align to TRBD1. This CDR3 comprises 15 residues. Trimming cost V 5 bases and J 8 bases; bases outside gene matches: 7. Germline assignment: CDR1 SEHNR and CDR2 FQNEAQ (reference sequence). The CDR3: CASSLPDRGREKLFF. The CDR3 DNA reads as TGTGCCAGCAGCCTACCGGACAGGGGGCGCGAAAAACTGTTTTTT.

V and J are TRBV7-9 and TRBJ2-5; D is possibly TRBD1 (6 bases). Trimming cost V 1 base and J 10 bases, with 7 bases left between them. CDR1 is SEHNR, CDR2 FQNEAQ, per germline (reference sequence). This CDR3 spans 11 amino acids. The CDR3 coding sequence is TGTGCCAGCAGCTTAGGGACAGTCCAGTACTTC. Its translation is CASSLGTVQYF.

V and J are TRBV9 and TRBJ1-6; D possibly corresponds to TRBD1 (6 bases). The CDR3 runs 14 residues. In germline, CDR1 is SGDLS, CDR2 YYNGEE. V was cut by 3 bases and J by 10 bases, with 14 bases left in between. CDR3 residues: CASSALGGQSPLHF. The CDR3 nucleotides are TGTGCCAGCAGCGCCTTGGGGGGCCAATCACCCCTCCACTTT.

This chain connects TRBV10-3 to TRBJ1-6; D not certain. V was shortened by 6 bases and J by 7 bases, with 10 bases between the two germline ends. The germline V gene encodes CDR1 ENHRY and CDR2 SYGVKD. The CDR3 runs to 13 residues. The CDR3 DNA follows: TGTGCCATCAGGGGTTTGTCCAATTCACCCCTCCACTTT. This encodes CAIRGLSNSPLHF.

The chain has TRBV10-3 and TRBJ2-5, with no clear D. Germline CDR1 ENHRY, CDR2 SYGVKD. The CDR3 spans 13 residues. V was shortened by 0 bases and J by 2 bases, with 4 bases between the two germline ends. CDR3 DNA: TGTGCCATCAGTGAGTCTGAACAAGAGACCCAGTACTTC. As protein: CAISESEQETQYF.

In its sample, this clone was seen once. The rearrangement joins TRBV30 to TRBJ2-5, with D perhaps TRBD2 (6 bases). V shed 0 bases and J shed 11 bases, with 10 bases lying between them. Germline loops: CDR1 GTSNPN, CDR2 SVGIG (reference sequence). The CDR3 runs 11 residues. The CDR3 loop is CAWSVRRGQYF. CDR3 nucleotide sequence: TGTGCCTGGAGTGTACGGCGGGGTCAGTACTTC.

This clone appeared a single time. V and J are TRBV29-1 and TRBJ2-7; D remains unclear. This CDR3 spans 11 amino acids. V was cut by 6 bases and J by 0 bases, with 6 bases left in between. From germline, CDR1 is SQVTM and CDR2 ANQGSEA. CDR3 nucleotides: TGCAGCGTCAGCCACTCCTACGAGCAGTACTTC. Its translation is CSVSHSYEQYF.

J is TRBJ1-4 and V is TRBV30, with 10 bases aligning to TRBD1. The junction had 3 bases not matched to a gene; V was cut back by 5 bases and J by 6 bases. Germline V gene lookup returns CDR1 GTSNPN and CDR2 SVGIG (reference sequence). This CDR3 is 13 amino acids long. The CDR3, as DNA: TGTGCCTGGGCCGGGACAGGGGATGAAAAACTGTTTTTT. Translated, it gives CAWAGTGDEKLFF.

The chain uses TRBV11-2 and TRBJ1-5, with D maybe TRBD1 (5 bases). CDR3 length: 15 amino acids. Per germline, CDR1 SGHAT and CDR2 FQNNGV. Trimming left V 1 base short and J 0 bases short, with 7 bases between. The CDR3 protein is CASSLGGDSNQPQHF. In DNA, the CDR3 is TGTGCCAGCAGCTTAGGGGGGGATAGCAATCAGCCCCAGCATTTT.

The CDR3 sequence: CSVAQGPTSSYEQYF. CDR3 bases: TGCAGCGTCGCACAGGGGCCGACTTCCTCCTACGAGCAGTACTTC. The V and J genes are TRBV29-1 and TRBJ2-7; 7 bases align to TRBD1. The CDR3 covers 15 residues. CDR1 is SQVTM, CDR2 ANQGSEA, per germline. The V and J ends lost 6 bases and 0 bases, in that order; junction bases with no gene match: 11.

This rearrangement joins TRBV29-1 to TRBJ2-5, with 7 bases matching TRBD1. The V and J ends lost 3 bases and 4 bases, in that order; junction bases with no gene match: 2. The germline gives CDR1 SQVTM, CDR2 ANQGSEA. This CDR3 contains 12 residues. The CDR3 DNA is TGCAGCGTTGACCACAGGGGAGAGACCCAGTACTTC. It is translated as CSVDHRGETQYF. Variable domain in full (rest from reference TRBV29-1 and TRBJ2-5): SAVISQKPSRDICQRGTSLTIQCQVDSQVTMMFWYRQQPGQSLTLIATANQGSEATYESGFVIDKFPISRPNLTFSTLTVSNMSPEDSSIYLCSVDHRGETQYFGPGTRLLVL.

This clone was recorded a few times. V gene TRBV19 combines with J gene TRBJ2-2; D possibly corresponds to TRBD1 (6 bases). Germline loops: CDR1 LNHDA, CDR2 SQIVND (reference sequence). The CDR3 is 13 residues long. V was pared by 5 bases and J by 8 bases, with 12 bases between. The CDR3 DNA is TGTGCCAGTAGTGCTCTAGGGGGAGGGGAGCTGTTTTTT. Protein product: CASSALGGGELFF. Full variable domain (outside the CDR3, taken from reference TRBV19 and TRBJ2-2): DGGITQSPKYLFRKEGQNVTLSCEQNLNHDAMYWYRQDPGQGLRLIYYSQIVNDFQKGDIAEGYSVSREKKESFPLTVTSAQKNPTAFYLCASSALGGGELFFGEGSRLTVL.

This clone came up once. J is TRBJ2-7 and V is TRBV5-6, with 8 bases fitting TRBD1. CDR1 is SGHDT and CDR2 is YYEEEE in the germline V gene. Losses at the gene ends were 3 bases for V and 2 bases for J; bases not matched to a gene: 10. This CDR3 contains 16 residues. Here the CDR3 DNA reads TGTGCCAGCAGCTGGAGTAGACAGGGGTGGACCTACGAGCAGTACTTC. It is translated as CASSWSRQGWTYEQYF.

The chain links TRBV9 to TRBJ1-1, with 12 bases matching TRBD1. The junction had 12 bases not matched to a gene; V was cut back by 3 bases and J by 0 bases. The CDR3 totals 19 residues. The germline gives CDR1 SGDLS, CDR2 YYNGEE. CDR3 nucleotide sequence: TGTGCCAGCAGCGGAGCCGGGACAGGGGGCGGGAAGATGAACACTGAAGCTTTCTTT. Translated, it gives CASSGAGTGGGKMNTEAFF.

The chain has TRBV9 and TRBJ1-1; maybe TRBD1 (6 bases). Germline CDR1 is SGDLS and CDR2 is YYNGEE. The CDR3 totals 17 residues. Deletions cut 0 bases from V and 0 bases from J, with 15 bases between. CDR3 sequence (DNA): TGTGCCAGCAGCGTAGGGACAGAGCTATACATGAACACTGAAGCTTTCTTT. This translates into CASSVGTELYMNTEAFF. Complete variable domain (other parts from reference TRBV9 and TRBJ1-1): DSGVTQTPKHLITATGQRVTLRCSPRSGDLSVYWYQQSLDQGLQFLIQYYNGEERAKGNILERFSAQQFPDLHSELNLSSLELGDSALYFCASSVGTELYMNTEAFFGQGTRLTVV.

The chain recombines TRBV30 with TRBJ1-1; 10 bases line up with TRBD1. CDR3 length equals 13 residues. CDR1 and CDR2 from the germline V gene are GTSNPN and SVGIG (reference sequence). The V segment lost 4 bases and the J segment 4 bases; nucleotides outside the gene matches: 3. This CDR3 is CAWTRDRGTEAFF. The CDR3 nucleotides read TGTGCCTGGACCCGGGACAGGGGCACTGAAGCTTTCTTT.

By share, this clone ranks as medium-sized. V gene TRBV7-9 combines with J gene TRBJ1-6; a weak D match, TRBD1 (5 bases). V was cut by 1 base and J by 9 bases, with 10 bases left in between. CDR1 SEHNR and CDR2 FQNEAQ come from the germline V gene (reference sequence). CDR3 length equals 14 residues. The CDR3 nucleotides read TGTGCCAGCAGCTTAGGTGGAGGGACTTCACCCCTCCACTTT. Its protein product is CASSLGGGTSPLHF. Full variable domain (remainder filled in from reference TRBV7-9 and TRBJ1-6): DTGVSQNPRHKITKRGQNVTFRCDPISEHNRLYWYRQTLGQGPEFLTYFQNEAQLEKSRLLSDRFSAERPKGSFSTLEIQRTEQGDSAMYLCASSLGGGTSPLHFGNGTRLTVT.

The chain has TRBV4-3 and TRBJ2-7, with TRBD1 identical over 7 bases. Trimming cost V 3 bases and J 3 bases; bases outside gene matches: 5. CDR3 size: 14 residues. Per the germline V gene, CDR1 is LGHNA and CDR2 is YSLEER. The CDR3 nucleotides read TGCGCCAGCAGCCACAGACAGGGAAACTACGAGCAGTACTTC. It translates to CASSHRQGNYEQYF.

The chain uses TRBV18 and TRBJ2-1; D remains ambiguous. The germline CDR1 and CDR2 sequences are KGHSH and LQKENI. The CDR3 loop spans 12 amino acids. Trimming cost V 1 base and J 10 bases, with 8 bases left between them. The CDR3, as DNA: TGTGCCAGCTCACCACGTCTGGGGGAGCAGTTCTTC. It translates to CASSPRLGEQFF. Full variable domain (rest looked up from reference TRBV18 and TRBJ2-1): NAGVMQNPRHLVRRRGQEARLRCSPMKGHSHVYWYRQLPEEGLKFMVYLQKENIIDESGMPKERFSAEFPKEGPSILRIQQVVRGDSAAYFCASSPRLGEQFFGPGTRLTVL.

This clone was detected only once. The V gene is TRBV25-1, the J gene TRBJ1-2, with 7 bases identical to TRBD1. CDR1 MGHDK and CDR2 SYGVNS come from the germline V gene. The CDR3 length is 13 residues. With V trimmed by 5 bases and J by 7 bases, 7 bases remained unmatched. The CDR3 loop is CASSITTGSGYTF. The DNA for the CDR3 is TGTGCCAGCAGTATCACGACAGGGTCTGGCTACACCTTC.

The V and J genes are TRBV5-1 and TRBJ2-2; D is undetermined. Trimming cost V 4 bases and J 0 bases, with 13 bases left between them. Germline-derived CDR1 and CDR2 are SGHRS and YFSETQ. The CDR3 has 16 amino acids. The CDR3 sequence is CASSPPGRTNTGELFF. The CDR3, as DNA: TGCGCCAGCAGCCCGCCCGGACGGACGAACACCGGGGAGCTGTTTTTT.

The chain uses TRBV30 and TRBJ2-3; TRBD1 matches at 9 bases. The J segment lost 4 bases and the V segment lost 0 bases, leaving 2 bases of the junction unmatched. Germline V gene data show CDR1 as GTSNPN and CDR2 as SVGIG (reference sequence). The CDR3 is 14 amino acids. Written as DNA, the CDR3 is TGTGCCTGGAGTGTAGACAGGGGGGCAGATACGCAGTATTTT. Translated, it gives CAWSVDRGADTQYF.

The sample holds a few counts of this clone. CDR3 bases: TGTGCCAGCTCACCGGGACAGGGTCAAATTTTTCAGTACTTC. It translates to CASSPGQGQIFQYF. The rearrangement links TRBV18 to TRBJ2-4, with TRBD1 matching over 9 bases. J lost 11 bases, V lost 3 bases, and 8 bases had no gene match. The CDR3 is made up of 14 amino acids. Germline CDR1 KGHSH, CDR2 LQKENI.

This clone has just one count. This chain uses TRBV6-5 with TRBJ1-2, with D possibly matching TRBD1 (6 bases). V was cut by 8 bases and J by 1 base, with 14 bases left in between. Germline CDR1 is MNHEY and CDR2 is SVGAGI. The CDR3 spans 14 residues. Here the CDR3 reads CASRGQGNNYGYTF. CDR3 coding DNA: TGTGCCAGCCGGGGGCAGGGGAATAACTATGGCTACACCTTC.

This clone was seen only a few times. CDR3 DNA: TGCAGCGTTGAACTAGCATACAATGAGCAGTTCTTC. Translating gives CSVELAYNEQFF. This chain uses TRBV29-1 with TRBJ2-1, with a possible D match to TRBD2 (5 bases). This CDR3 contains 12 residues. Trimming took off 2 bases at V and 4 bases at J, with 6 bases between the two ends. CDR1 and CDR2 from the germline V gene are SQVTM and ANQGSEA.

The chain employs TRBV5-1 and TRBJ1-2, with D hard to call. This CDR3 region has 17 residues. Germline V gives CDR1 SGHRS, CDR2 YFSETQ. Trimming stripped 0 bases from V and 3 bases from J, with 18 bases between. CDR3 nucleotide sequence: TGCGCCAGCAGCTTGGCTCCAGGCCCTCGGACGGACTATGGCTACACCTTC. Translating it yields CASSLAPGPRTDYGYTF.

This clone has a handful of counts. The chain joins TRBV7-6 to TRBJ2-7; 7 nucleotides line up with TRBD1. Trimming removed 4 bases from V and 6 bases from J; junction bases left unmatched: 6. The CDR3 loop spans 13 amino acids. Germline loops: CDR1 SGHVS, CDR2 FNYEAQ. CDR3 DNA sequence: TGTGCCAGCAGCTCCTGGACAGGCGGCGAGCAGTACTTC. Translation: CASSSWTGGEQYF.

The chain recombines TRBV6-6 with TRBJ1-5, with TRBD1 as a possible D gene (6 bases). The CDR3 contains 11 residues. Germline V gene data show CDR1 as MNHNY and CDR2 as SVGAGI (reference sequence). The V and J ends lost 4 bases and 15 bases respectively, with 13 bases between them. In DNA, the CDR3 is TGTGCCAGCAGTTCCGGGGGCAGGACGCATTTT. It specifies CASSSGGRTHF.

The chain employs TRBV29-1 and TRBJ2-2; D is possibly TRBD1 (6 bases). The CDR3 length is 13 residues. Per the germline V gene, CDR1 is SQVTM and CDR2 is ANQGSEA. V gave up 3 bases and J gave up 4 bases, with 9 bases separating them. CDR3 in amino acids: CSVDVGATGELFF. DNA of the CDR3: TGCAGCGTTGACGTGGGGGCCACCGGGGAGCTGTTTTTT.